These T cell receptor beta chains were read from a single sample in a study of PD-L1 blockade in urothelial cancer. The data were produced by immunoSEQ multiplex PCR, yet TCRdb's version contains in-frame clones alone and is incomplete. The sample has 45,000 to 55,000 clones, approximately 86% seen once. The sequencing used PBMCs, collected around atezolizumab (anti-PD-L1) treatment. The receptors were gathered from a man aged 55 to 70 with urothelial cancer. Both conserved end residues are part of each CDR3. The D gene is left open where the match is weak. Only some rows state a clone size, as once, few, many or a class for expanded clones.

clone size: NA; V gene: TRBV19; J gene: TRBJ2-3; D gene: NA; CDR3 protein: CASSLEGSSTDTQYF; CDR3 DNA: TGTGCCAGTAGTTTAGAGGGGAGCTCCACAGATACGCAGTATTTT
clone size: NA; V gene: TRBV14; J gene: TRBJ2-7; D gene: TRBD1; CDR3 protein: CASSRGTGYDDEQYF; CDR3 DNA: TGTGCCAGCAGTAGGGGGACAGGGTATGACGACGAGCAGTACTTC
clone size: NA; V gene: TRBV13; J gene: TRBJ1-1; D gene: TRBD1; CDR3 protein: CASSLQGGNTEAFF; CDR3 DNA: TGTGCCAGCAGCCTACAGGGGGGGAACACTGAAGCTTTCTTT
clone size: NA; V gene: TRBV9; J gene: TRBJ2-2; D gene: TRBD1; CDR3 protein: CASSVATGSTTGELFF; CDR3 DNA: TGTGCCAGCAGCGTAGCGACAGGGTCGACCACCGGGGAGCTGTTTTTT
clone size: NA; V gene: TRBV9; J gene: TRBJ2-7; D gene: TRBD2; CDR3 protein: CASSLRGGRTYEQYF; CDR3 DNA: TGTGCCAGCAGCCTCCGGGGAGGGAGGACCTACGAGCAGTACTTC
clone size: NA; V gene: TRBV14; J gene: TRBJ2-2; D gene: NA; CDR3 protein: CASSQNIQLSLGGELFF; CDR3 DNA: TGTGCCAGCAGCCAAAATATACAGCTATCACTCGGCGGGGAGCTGTTTTTT
clone size: NA; V gene: TRBV11-2; J gene: TRBJ2-5; D gene: NA; CDR3 protein: CASSSPATGLETQYF; CDR3 DNA: TGTGCCAGCAGCTCCCCAGCCACAGGGTTGGAGACCCAGTACTTC
clone size: NA; V gene: TRBV9; J gene: TRBJ2-5; D gene: NA; CDR3 protein: CASSVAPRKETQYF; CDR3 DNA: TGTGCCAGCAGCGTAGCCCCTAGAAAAGAGACCCAGTACTTC
clone size: NA; V gene: TRBV4-1; J gene: TRBJ1-1; D gene: NA; CDR3 protein: CASNHGGIYGNTEAFF; CDR3 DNA: TGCGCCAGCAACCACGGGGGGATCTATGGGAACACTGAAGCTTTCTTT
clone size: NA; V gene: TRBV4-2; J gene: TRBJ2-5; D gene: NA; CDR3 protein: CASSPKGGGGKQETQYF; CDR3 DNA: TGTGCCAGCAGCCCCAAAGGGGGCGGGGGGAAGCAAGAGACCCAGTACTTC
clone size: NA; V gene: TRBV27; J gene: TRBJ2-1; D gene: TRBD2; CDR3 protein: CASSPGLAGADDEQFF; CDR3 DNA: TGTGCCAGCAGTCCGGGACTAGCGGGGGCTGATGATGAGCAGTTCTTC
clone size: NA; V gene: TRBV6-1; J gene: TRBJ1-1; D gene: TRBD1; CDR3 protein: CASSDGQGGLGDTEAFF; CDR3 DNA: TGTGCCAGCAGTGACGGACAGGGTGGGCTTGGCGACACTGAAGCTTTCTTT
clone size: NA; V gene: TRBV4-1; J gene: TRBJ2-3; D gene: NA; CDR3 protein: CASSQGYSTSTDTQYF; CDR3 DNA: TGCGCCAGCAGCCAAGGTTATTCTACTAGCACAGATACGCAGTATTTT
clone size: NA; V gene: TRBV11-3; J gene: TRBJ2-1; D gene: NA; CDR3 protein: CASSLSRGSYNEQFF; CDR3 DNA: TGTGCCAGCAGCTTATCCCGGGGATCCTACAATGAGCAGTTCTTC
clone size: NA; V gene: TRBV27; J gene: TRBJ2-5; D gene: TRBD2; CDR3 protein: CASKTGGPRETQYF; CDR3 DNA: TGTGCCAGCAAAACGGGGGGGCCTCGGGAGACCCAGTACTTC
clone size: few; V gene: TRBV19; J gene: TRBJ1-1; D gene: TRBD1; CDR3 protein: CASSFSGTGDTEAFF; CDR3 DNA: TGTGCCAGTAGTTTCTCCGGGACAGGGGACACTGAAGCTTTCTTT
clone size: once; V gene: TRBV5-8; J gene: TRBJ1-4; D gene: TRBD1; CDR3 protein: CASSIPGTDNEKLFF; CDR3 DNA: TGTGCCAGCAGCATACCCGGGACAGACAATGAAAAACTGTTTTTT
clone size: NA; V gene: TRBV7-2; J gene: TRBJ2-7; D gene: NA; CDR3 protein: CASSRGGAYEQYF; CDR3 DNA: TGTGCCAGCTCACGTGGAGGGGCCTACGAGCAGTACTTC
clone size: NA; V gene: TRBV5-1; J gene: TRBJ2-1; D gene: NA; CDR3 protein: CASSQGQNNEQFF; CDR3 DNA: TGCGCCAGCAGCCAGGGCCAAAACAATGAGCAGTTCTTC
clone size: NA; V gene: TRBV28; J gene: TRBJ1-2; D gene: TRBD1; CDR3 protein: CASSSAGTGGTYARGYTF; CDR3 DNA: TGTGCCAGCAGTTCAGCCGGGACAGGGGGGACCTATGCTAGGGGCTACACCTTC
clone size: NA; V gene: TRBV30; J gene: TRBJ1-1; D gene: TRBD1; CDR3 protein: CAWSAPGQGRTEAFF; CDR3 DNA: TGTGCCTGGAGTGCTCCGGGACAGGGACGGACTGAAGCTTTCTTT
clone size: NA; V gene: TRBV6-9; J gene: TRBJ2-4; D gene: TRBD1; CDR3 protein: CASRTGDIQYF; CDR3 DNA: TGTGCCAGCAGAACAGGGGACATTCAGTACTTC
clone size: once; V gene: TRBV6-5; J gene: TRBJ2-7; D gene: NA; CDR3 protein: CASSYSTRTRLYLEYF; CDR3 DNA: TGTGCCAGCAGTTACTCGACAAGGACAAGGCTATATCTGGAGTACTTC
clone size: NA; V gene: TRBV5-5; J gene: TRBJ2-1; D gene: TRBD2; CDR3 protein: CASSLLSGGGDEQFF; CDR3 DNA: TGTGCCAGCAGCTTGCTAAGCGGGGGTGGTGATGAGCAGTTCTTC
clone size: once; V gene: TRBV7-3; J gene: TRBJ2-2; D gene: NA; CDR3 protein: CASSWSRGGELFF; CDR3 DNA: TGTGCCAGCAGCTGGAGTAGGGGCGGGGAGCTGTTTTTT
clone size: NA; V gene: TRBV28; J gene: TRBJ2-3; D gene: TRBD1; CDR3 protein: CASSLSLQGPDTQYF; CDR3 DNA: TGTGCCAGCAGCCTCTCCCTACAGGGGCCGGATACGCAGTATTTT
clone size: NA; V gene: TRBV5-4; J gene: TRBJ2-5; D gene: NA; CDR3 protein: CASSLDQGGQETQYF; CDR3 DNA: TGTGCCAGCAGCTTGGATCAGGGTGGGCAAGAGACCCAGTACTTC
clone size: NA; V gene: TRBV4-3; J gene: TRBJ2-3; D gene: TRBD2; CDR3 protein: CASSQAPGLVEDTQYF; CDR3 DNA: TGCGCCAGCAGCCAAGCACCGGGACTAGTAGAAGATACGCAGTATTTT
clone size: NA; V gene: TRBV29-1; J gene: TRBJ1-2; D gene: NA; CDR3 protein: CSVGRDTNNYGYTF; CDR3 DNA: TGCAGCGTCGGCCGGGACACGAATAACTATGGCTACACCTTC
clone size: NA; V gene: TRBV6-1; J gene: TRBJ2-3; D gene: TRBD2; CDR3 protein: CASSEVRGSTDTQYF; CDR3 DNA: TGTGCCAGCAGTGAAGTGCGGGGGAGCACAGATACGCAGTATTTT
clone size: few; V gene: TRBV5-1; J gene: TRBJ2-5; D gene: TRBD2; CDR3 protein: CASSFRRGREETQYF; CDR3 DNA: TGCGCCAGCAGCTTTCGGCGGGGGAGGGAAGAGACCCAGTACTTC
clone size: NA; V gene: TRBV6-5; J gene: TRBJ2-5; D gene: TRBD1; CDR3 protein: CASSRDRGQETQYF; CDR3 DNA: TGTGCCAGCAGCCGGGACAGGGGCCAAGAGACCCAGTACTTC
clone size: NA; V gene: TRBV5-1; J gene: TRBJ2-5; D gene: NA; CDR3 protein: CASSLGQAEETQYF; CDR3 DNA: TGCGCCAGCAGCTTGGGACAGGCCGAAGAGACCCAGTACTTC
clone size: NA; V gene: TRBV5-4; J gene: TRBJ2-1; D gene: NA; CDR3 protein: CASSPTLRGSGNEQFF; CDR3 DNA: TGTGCCAGCAGCCCCACCCTGAGAGGGTCAGGCAATGAGCAGTTCTTC
clone size: NA; V gene: TRBV5-1; J gene: TRBJ2-1; D gene: TRBD1; CDR3 protein: CASRDRAHEQFF; CDR3 DNA: TGCGCCAGCAGGGACAGGGCTCATGAGCAGTTCTTC
clone size: NA; V gene: TRBV6-5; J gene: TRBJ2-3; D gene: NA; CDR3 protein: CASSYGRGGADTQYF; CDR3 DNA: TGTGCCAGCAGTTACGGGAGGGGGGGGGCGGATACGCAGTATTTT
clone size: NA; V gene: TRBV5-6; J gene: TRBJ2-5; D gene: NA; CDR3 protein: CASSLRPEEETQYF; CDR3 DNA: TGTGCCAGCAGCTTGAGACCGGAGGAAGAGACCCAGTACTTC
clone size: many; V gene: TRBV10-2; J gene: TRBJ1-3; D gene: TRBD1; CDR3 protein: CASSETGAGNTIYF; CDR3 DNA: TGCGCCAGCAGTGAAACAGGGGCTGGAAACACCATATATTTT
clone size: NA; V gene: TRBV4-3; J gene: TRBJ1-1; D gene: TRBD1; CDR3 protein: CASSQDSGDRGEAFF; CDR3 DNA: TGCGCCAGCAGCCAAGATTCTGGGGACAGGGGAGAAGCTTTCTTT
clone size: NA; V gene: TRBV30; J gene: TRBJ1-1; D gene: NA; CDR3 protein: CAWSTGPGSTEAFF; CDR3 DNA: TGTGCCTGGAGTACAGGGCCCGGATCCACTGAAGCTTTCTTT
clone size: NA; V gene: TRBV27; J gene: TRBJ1-2; D gene: NA; CDR3 protein: CASSSEMNYGYTF; CDR3 DNA: TGTGCCAGCAGTTCCGAGATGAACTATGGCTACACCTTC
clone size: NA; V gene: TRBV5-6; J gene: TRBJ2-1; D gene: NA; CDR3 protein: CASSYSQGRRNEQFF; CDR3 DNA: TGTGCCAGCAGTTATAGTCAGGGGCGCAGGAATGAGCAGTTCTTC
clone size: NA; V gene: TRBV5-1; J gene: TRBJ2-7; D gene: TRBD1; CDR3 protein: CASSEDRGSYEQYF; CDR3 DNA: TGCGCCAGCAGCGAGGACAGGGGTTCCTACGAGCAGTACTTC
clone size: NA; V gene: TRBV6-5; J gene: TRBJ2-1; D gene: NA; CDR3 protein: CASSTQTTSYNEQFF; CDR3 DNA: TGTGCCAGCAGCACACAGACCACTTCCTACAATGAGCAGTTCTTC
clone size: NA; V gene: TRBV6-1; J gene: TRBJ2-7; D gene: NA; CDR3 protein: CASSEIGEEQYF; CDR3 DNA: TGTGCCAGCAGTGAAATAGGGGAAGAGCAGTACTTC
clone size: NA; V gene: TRBV5-1; J gene: TRBJ2-5; D gene: TRBD2; CDR3 protein: CASSLVAGRQTQYF; CDR3 DNA: TGCGCCAGCAGCTTGGTAGCGGGGAGACAGACCCAGTACTTC